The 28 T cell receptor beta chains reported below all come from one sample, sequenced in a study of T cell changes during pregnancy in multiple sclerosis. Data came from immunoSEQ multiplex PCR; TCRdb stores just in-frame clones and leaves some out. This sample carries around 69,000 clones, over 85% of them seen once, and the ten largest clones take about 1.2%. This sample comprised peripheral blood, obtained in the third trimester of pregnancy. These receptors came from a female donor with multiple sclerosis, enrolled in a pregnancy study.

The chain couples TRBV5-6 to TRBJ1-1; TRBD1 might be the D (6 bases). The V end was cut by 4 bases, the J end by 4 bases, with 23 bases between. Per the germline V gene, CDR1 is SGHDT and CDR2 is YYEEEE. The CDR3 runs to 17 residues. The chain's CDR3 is CASSTYFLQGVGTEAFF. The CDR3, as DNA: TGTGCCAGCAGCACCTATTTCCTACAGGGAGTGGGCACTGAAGCTTTCTTT.

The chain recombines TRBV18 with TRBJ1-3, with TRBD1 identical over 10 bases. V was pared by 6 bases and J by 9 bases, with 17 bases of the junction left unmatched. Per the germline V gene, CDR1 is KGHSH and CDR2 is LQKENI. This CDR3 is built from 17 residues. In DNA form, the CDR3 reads TGTGCCAGCTCGTCCGGGACAGGGGCCGACCCGAGGTCCACCATATATTTT. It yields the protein CASSSGTGADPRSTIYF.

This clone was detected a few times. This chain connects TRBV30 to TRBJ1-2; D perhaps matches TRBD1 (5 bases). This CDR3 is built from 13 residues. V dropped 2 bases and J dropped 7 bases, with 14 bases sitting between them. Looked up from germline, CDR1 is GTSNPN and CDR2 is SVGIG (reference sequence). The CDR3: CAWSKSGHLGYTF. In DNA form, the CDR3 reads TGTGCCTGGAGTAAATCAGGGCATCTTGGCTACACCTTC.

The CDR3 reads CASSLKIGGTYNEQFF. The CDR3, as DNA: TGTGCCAGCAGCTTAAAGATCGGCGGAACCTACAATGAGCAGTTCTTC. The chain carries TRBV7-3 and TRBJ2-1; no definite D call. Trimming removed 1 base from V and 2 bases from J, with 12 bases in between. Germline V CDR1 and CDR2: SGHTA, FQGTGA. The CDR3 is 16 amino acids.

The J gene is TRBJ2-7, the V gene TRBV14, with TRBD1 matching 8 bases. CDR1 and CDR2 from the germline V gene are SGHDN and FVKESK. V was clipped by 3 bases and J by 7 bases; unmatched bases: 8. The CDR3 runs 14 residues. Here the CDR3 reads CASSHQQGEWEQYF. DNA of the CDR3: TGTGCCAGCAGCCACCAACAGGGGGAGTGGGAGCAGTACTTC.

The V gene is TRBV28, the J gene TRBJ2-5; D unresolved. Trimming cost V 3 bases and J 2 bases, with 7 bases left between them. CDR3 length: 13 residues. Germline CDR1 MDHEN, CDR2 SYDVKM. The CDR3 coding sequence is TGTGCCAGCAGTTTTTCCTTACAAGAGACCCAGTACTTC. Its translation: CASSFSLQETQYF.

The CDR3 loop is CASSLPRDTFYNEQFF. CDR3 DNA sequence: TGCGCCAGCAGCTTACCCCGAGACACATTCTACAATGAGCAGTTCTTC. J is TRBJ2-1 and V is TRBV5-1; D uncertain. The CDR3 has 16 amino acids. Trimming left V 2 bases short and J 3 bases short, with 15 bases between. The germline CDR1 and CDR2 sequences are SGHRS and YFSETQ.

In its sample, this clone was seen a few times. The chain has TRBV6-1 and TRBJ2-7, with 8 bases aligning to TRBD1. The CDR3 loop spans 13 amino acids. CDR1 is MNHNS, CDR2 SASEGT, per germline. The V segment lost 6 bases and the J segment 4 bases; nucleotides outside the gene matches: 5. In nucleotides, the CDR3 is TGTGCCAGCAGGGCGGGACAGGATTACGAGCAGTACTTC. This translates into CASRAGQDYEQYF.

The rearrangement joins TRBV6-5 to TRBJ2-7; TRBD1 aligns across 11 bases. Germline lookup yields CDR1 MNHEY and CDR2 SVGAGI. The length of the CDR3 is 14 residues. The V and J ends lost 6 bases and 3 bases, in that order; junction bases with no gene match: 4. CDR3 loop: CASRPGTGGYEQYF. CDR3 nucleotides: TGTGCCAGCAGGCCCGGGACAGGGGGCTACGAGCAGTACTTC.

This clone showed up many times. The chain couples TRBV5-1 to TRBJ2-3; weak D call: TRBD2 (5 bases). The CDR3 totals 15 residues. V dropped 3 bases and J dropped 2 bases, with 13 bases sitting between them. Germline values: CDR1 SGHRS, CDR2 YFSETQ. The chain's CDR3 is CASSSSSETTDTQYF. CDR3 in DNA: TGCGCCAGCAGCTCCAGTAGCGAGACCACAGATACGCAGTATTTT.

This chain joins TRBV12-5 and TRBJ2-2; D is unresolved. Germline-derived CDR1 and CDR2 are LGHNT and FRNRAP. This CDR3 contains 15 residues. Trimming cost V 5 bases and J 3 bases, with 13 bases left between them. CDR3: CASGLLGSYTGELFF. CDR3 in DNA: TGTGCTAGTGGTCTCCTCGGTTCGTACACCGGGGAGCTGTTTTTT.

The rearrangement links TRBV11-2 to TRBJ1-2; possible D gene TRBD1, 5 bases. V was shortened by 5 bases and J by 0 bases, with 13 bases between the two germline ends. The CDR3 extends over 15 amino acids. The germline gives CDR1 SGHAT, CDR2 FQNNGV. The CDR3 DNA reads TGTGCCAGCAGCCTTGGGGCAGCCGCTAACTATGGCTACACCTTC. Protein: CASSLGAAANYGYTF.

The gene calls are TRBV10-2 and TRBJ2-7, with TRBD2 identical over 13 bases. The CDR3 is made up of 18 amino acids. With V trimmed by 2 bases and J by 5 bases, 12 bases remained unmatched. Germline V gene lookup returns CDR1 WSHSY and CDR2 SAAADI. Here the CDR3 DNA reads TGCGCCAGCAGTGAGGGGACTAGCGGGACCACCCCATTGAACGAGCAGTACTTC. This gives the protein CASSEGTSGTTPLNEQYF.

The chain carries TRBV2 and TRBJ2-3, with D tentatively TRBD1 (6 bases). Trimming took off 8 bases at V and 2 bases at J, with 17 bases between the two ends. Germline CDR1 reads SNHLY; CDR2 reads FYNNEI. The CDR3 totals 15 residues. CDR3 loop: CASQSGHLHTDTQYF. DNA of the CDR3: TGTGCCAGCCAGTCGGGACACCTACACACAGATACGCAGTATTTT.

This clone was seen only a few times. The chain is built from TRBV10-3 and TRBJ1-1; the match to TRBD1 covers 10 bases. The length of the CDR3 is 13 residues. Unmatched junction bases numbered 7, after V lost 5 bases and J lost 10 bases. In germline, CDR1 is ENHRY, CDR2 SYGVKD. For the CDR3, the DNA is TGTGCCATCAGTAGACAGGGGGCGCTGGGAGCTTTCTTT. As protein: CAISRQGALGAFF.

The CDR3 loop is CASRDQLDYYEQYF. The CDR3 bases are TGCGCCAGCAGGGACCAACTAGATTACTACGAGCAGTACTTC. This chain joins TRBV10-2 and TRBJ2-7, with a possible D match to TRBD2 (5 bases). Germline V gives CDR1 WSHSY, CDR2 SAAADI. The CDR3 is 14 amino acids. The ends were cut back, 6 bases at V and 3 bases at J, with 15 bases in the middle.

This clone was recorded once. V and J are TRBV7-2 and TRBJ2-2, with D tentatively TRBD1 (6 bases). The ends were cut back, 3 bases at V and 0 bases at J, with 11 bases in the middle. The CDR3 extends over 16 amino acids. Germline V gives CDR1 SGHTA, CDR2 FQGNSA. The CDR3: CASSLYTGTNTGELFF. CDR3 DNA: TGTGCCAGCAGCTTGTATACAGGGACGAACACCGGGGAGCTGTTTTTT.

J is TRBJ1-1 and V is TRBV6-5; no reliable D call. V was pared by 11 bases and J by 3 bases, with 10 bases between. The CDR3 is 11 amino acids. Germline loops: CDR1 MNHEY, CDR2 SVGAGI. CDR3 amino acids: CASGEDTEAFF. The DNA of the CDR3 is TGTGCCTCCGGGGAGGACACTGAAGCTTTCTTT.

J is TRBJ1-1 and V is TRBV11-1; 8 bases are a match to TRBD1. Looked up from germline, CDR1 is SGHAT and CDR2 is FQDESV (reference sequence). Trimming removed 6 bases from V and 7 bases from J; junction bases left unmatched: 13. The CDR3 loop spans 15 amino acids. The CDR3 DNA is TGTGCCAGCAGTCCCTACCAGGGGGCGCGTAATGAAGCTTTCTTT. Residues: CASSPYQGARNEAFF.

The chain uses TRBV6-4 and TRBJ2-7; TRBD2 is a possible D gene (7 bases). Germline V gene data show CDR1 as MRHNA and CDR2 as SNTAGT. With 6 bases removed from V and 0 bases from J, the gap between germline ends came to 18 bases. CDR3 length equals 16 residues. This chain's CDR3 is CASSRPWGGGSYEQYF. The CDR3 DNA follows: TGTGCCAGCAGCCGCCCTTGGGGAGGGGGCTCCTACGAGCAGTACTTC.

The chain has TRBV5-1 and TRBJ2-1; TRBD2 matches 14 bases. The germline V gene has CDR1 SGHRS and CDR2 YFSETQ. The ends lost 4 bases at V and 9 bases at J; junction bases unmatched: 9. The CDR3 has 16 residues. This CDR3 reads CASSTPGLAGESEQFF. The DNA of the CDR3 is TGCGCCAGCAGCACCCCGGGACTAGCGGGAGAGAGTGAGCAGTTCTTC.

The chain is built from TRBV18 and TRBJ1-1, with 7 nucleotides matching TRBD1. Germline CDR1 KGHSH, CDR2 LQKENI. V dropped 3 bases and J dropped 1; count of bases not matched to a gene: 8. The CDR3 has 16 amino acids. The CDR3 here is CASSPPKGAPNTEAFF. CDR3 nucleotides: TGTGCCAGCTCACCGCCGAAGGGGGCCCCGAACACTGAAGCTTTCTTT.

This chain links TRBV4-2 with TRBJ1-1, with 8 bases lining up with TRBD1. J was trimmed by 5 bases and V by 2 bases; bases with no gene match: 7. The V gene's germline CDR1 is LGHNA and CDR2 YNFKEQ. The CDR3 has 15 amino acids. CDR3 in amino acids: CASSQRTGSWTEAFF. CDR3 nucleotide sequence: TGTGCCAGCAGCCAACGGACAGGGTCCTGGACTGAAGCTTTCTTT.

The CDR3 reads CASSLVYRNTEAFF. The CDR3 DNA is TGTGCCAGCAGCTTAGTGTATAGGAACACTGAAGCTTTCTTT. This chain connects TRBV7-2 to TRBJ1-1; D is unresolved. The CDR3 has 14 amino acids. Trimming took 1 base from V and 1 from J, leaving 7 bases between them. CDR1 and CDR2 from the germline V gene are SGHTA and FQGNSA.

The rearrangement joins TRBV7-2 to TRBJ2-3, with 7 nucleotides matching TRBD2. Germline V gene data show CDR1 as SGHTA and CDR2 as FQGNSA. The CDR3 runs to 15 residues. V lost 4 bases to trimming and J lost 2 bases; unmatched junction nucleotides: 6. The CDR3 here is CASSWDSGFTDTQYF. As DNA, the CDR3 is TGTGCCAGCAGCTGGGATAGCGGGTTCACAGATACGCAGTATTTT.

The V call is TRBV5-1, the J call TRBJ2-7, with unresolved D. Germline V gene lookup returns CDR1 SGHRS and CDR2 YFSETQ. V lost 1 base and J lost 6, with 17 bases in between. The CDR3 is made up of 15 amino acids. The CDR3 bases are TGCGCCAGCAGCTTGCACCCAGGTACGTTCTCCGAGCAGTACTTC. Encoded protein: CASSLHPGTFSEQYF.

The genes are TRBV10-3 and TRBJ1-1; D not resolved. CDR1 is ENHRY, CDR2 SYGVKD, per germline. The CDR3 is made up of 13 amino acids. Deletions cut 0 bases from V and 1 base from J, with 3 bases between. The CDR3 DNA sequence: TGTGCCATCAGTGAGTCCTCGAACACTGAAGCTTTCTTT. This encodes CAISESSNTEAFF.

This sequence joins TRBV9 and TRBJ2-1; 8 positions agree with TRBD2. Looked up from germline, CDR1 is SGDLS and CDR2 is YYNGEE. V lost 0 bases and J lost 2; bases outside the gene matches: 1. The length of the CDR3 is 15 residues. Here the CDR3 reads CASSVVAGTYNEQFF. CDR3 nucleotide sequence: TGTGCCAGCAGCGTAGTAGCGGGGACCTACAATGAGCAGTTCTTC. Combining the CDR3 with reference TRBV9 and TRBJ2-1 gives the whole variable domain DSGVTQTPKHLITATGQRVTLRCSPRSGDLSVYWYQQSLDQGLQFLIQYYNGEERAKGNILERFSAQQFPDLHSELNLSSLELGDSALYFCASSVVAGTYNEQFFGPGTRLTVL.